Listed below are T cell receptor beta chains from one sample, sequenced in a study of shared clonotypes between healthy human individuals. Method: immunoSEQ multiplex PCR; TCRdb's copy keeps in-frame clones and lacks some. In the table there are approximately 720,000 clones, about three quarters of which are singletons. Sequencing was carried out using memory CD4+ T cells sorted from blood. The source of these receptors is a young woman in good health. CDR3s include the opening cysteine and the closing phenylalanine or tryptophan. The D gene is left open where the match is weak. Size is omitted from some rows. Given values are once, few, many or a class for expanded clones.

j_gene,v_gene,d_gene,abundance,CDR3nt,CDR3aa
TRBJ2-7,TRBV5-6,NA,many,TGTGCCAGCAGCTTGGGACAGGGGAGGGTCTACGAGCAGTACTTC,CASSLGQGRVYEQYF
TRBJ1-2,TRBV28,TRBD1,NA,TGTGCCAGTGCAAGGTCCGGGACAGCGCTTAACTATGGCTACACCTTC,CASARSGTALNYGYTF
TRBJ2-7,TRBV28,NA,NA,TGTGCCAGCAGTGGGGGATACGAATGGGACGAGCAGTACTTC,CASSGGYEWDEQYF
TRBJ1-4,TRBV28,TRBD1,few,TGTGCCACCGGACAGGGGGCAGTGTATGAAAAACTGTTTTTT,CATGQGAVYEKLFF
TRBJ1-1,TRBV6-1,NA,NA,TGTGCCAGCAGTGGAAAAAGTTGGAAGGGGTCCGAAGCTTTCTTT,CASSGKSWKGSEAFF
TRBJ1-1,TRBV28,NA,few,TGTGCCAGCAGTTTTCCCCTTAGCAGACCCGGAGGCTTGAACACTGAAGCTTTCTTT,CASSFPLSRPGGLNTEAFF
TRBJ2-7,TRBV27,TRBD1,NA,TGTGCCAGCAGTGGACAGGGATTCCACGAGCAGTACTTC,CASSGQGFHEQYF
TRBJ1-1,TRBV11-2,NA,NA,TGTGCCAGCAGCACCCAACGGAACACTGAAGCTTTCTTT,CASSTQRNTEAFF
TRBJ2-2,TRBV5-1,TRBD2,NA,TGCGCCAGCAGCTTGCACAGGACTAGCGGGAGGGGGAACACCGGGGAGCTGTTTTTT,CASSLHRTSGRGNTGELFF
TRBJ2-2,TRBV11-2,TRBD2,NA,TGTGCCAGCAGCTCCCTGGGCTCTAGCGGGAGGTACGGCACCGGGGAGCTGTTTTTT,CASSSLGSSGRYGTGELFF
TRBJ1-1,TRBV5-1,TRBD1,NA,TGCGCCAGCAGCTTGAGTGACAGGGGAGACGCTTTCTTT,CASSLSDRGDAFF
TRBJ1-1,TRBV5-8,NA,NA,TGTGCCAGCAGCTTAATCCCCGGGACACCGAACACTGAAGCTTTCTTT,CASSLIPGTPNTEAFF
TRBJ2-7,TRBV7-6,NA,NA,TGTGCCAGCAGCTTAGGTACCAGCGACCCCTACGAGCAGTACTTC,CASSLGTSDPYEQYF
TRBJ2-6,TRBV19,TRBD1,NA,TGTGCCAGCCATACAGGGGGGTGGTCTGGGGCCAACGTCCTGACTTTC,CASHTGGWSGANVLTF
TRBJ1-2,TRBV30,TRBD1,NA,TGTGCCTGGAGTGTATTTCAGGGGGGCTATGGCTACACCTTC,CAWSVFQGGYGYTF
TRBJ2-6,TRBV19,NA,NA,TGTGCCAGTAGGTATAGTGGGGCCAACGTCCTGACTTTC,CASRYSGANVLTF
TRBJ2-2,TRBV10-3,NA,few,TGTGCCATCAGTGTGGGGGGTGAGGGCACCGGGGAGCTGTTTTTT,CAISVGGEGTGELFF
TRBJ2-3,TRBV30,NA,once,TGTGCCTGGAGTGTAGGACGCACAGATACGCAGTATTTT,CAWSVGRTDTQYF
TRBJ2-7,TRBV11-2,NA,NA,TGTGCCAGCCGAACATGGCAGTCGAACCACGAGCAGTACTTC,CASRTWQSNHEQYF
TRBJ2-1,TRBV19,TRBD2,NA,TGTGCCAGTAGTATCTGGACTAGCGGGTTGGACCGGAGGAATGAGCAGTTCTTC,CASSIWTSGLDRRNEQFF
TRBJ2-3,TRBV5-4,NA,few,TGTGCCAGCAGTCCACAGGCTTACACAGATACGCAGTATTTT,CASSPQAYTDTQYF
TRBJ2-2,TRBV19,TRBD2,few,TGTGCCAGTAGTACAACTAGCGGGAGCAGTACTAACACCGGGGAGCTGTTTTTT,CASSTTSGSSTNTGELFF
TRBJ1-1,TRBV7-8,NA,few,TGTGCCAGCAGCTTAGAAGTCAGGGGCCGGGACACTGAAGCTTTCTTT,CASSLEVRGRDTEAFF
TRBJ1-5,TRBV2,TRBD1,few,TGTGCCAGCAGCACCGGGACAGGTACGCCCCAGCATTTT,CASSTGTGTPQHF
TRBJ2-2,TRBV4-1,TRBD2,once,TGCGCCAGCAGCCATCCCCGGACTTTGTGGGAGGGCACCGGGGAGCTGTTTTTT,CASSHPRTLWEGTGELFF
TRBJ2-1,TRBV21-1,NA,few,TGTGCCAGCAGCAAATCCGTACTAGCGGGAGTCCACAATGAGCAGTTCTTC,CASSKSVLAGVHNEQFF
TRBJ2-7,TRBV19,NA,NA,TGTGCCAGTAGTATACTGCCTAATTTCTACGAGCAGTACTTC,CASSILPNFYEQYF
TRBJ1-5,TRBV6-6,TRBD1,NA,TGTGCCAGCACCGACAGGGGAGGCAATCAGCCCCAGCATTTT,CASTDRGGNQPQHF
TRBJ2-7,TRBV28,TRBD1,NA,TGTGCCAGCAGTTTATTAGGACAGGGGGGGTACGAGCAGTACTTC,CASSLLGQGGYEQYF
TRBJ1-2,TRBV28,TRBD1,NA,TGTGCCAGCATCAGGGGGGACAGAAGCTATGGCTACACCTTC,CASIRGDRSYGYTF
TRBJ2-3,TRBV5-1,NA,NA,TGCGCCAGCAGCCTGTTGGACCGGGCGGATACGCAGTATTTT,CASSLLDRADTQYF
TRBJ2-2,TRBV5-1,TRBD2,few,TGCGCCAGCAGCTTACCTCTAGCGGGAGGAACCGGGGAGCTGTTTTTT,CASSLPLAGGTGELFF
TRBJ1-4,TRBV7-2,NA,many,TGTGCCAGCAGCTTACGTAGAACTAATGAAAAACTGTTTTTT,CASSLRRTNEKLFF
TRBJ2-1,TRBV19,TRBD1,NA,TGTGCCAGTAGTAGAGGACAGGGGTCCTACAATGAGCAGTTCTTC,CASSRGQGSYNEQFF
TRBJ1-1,TRBV20-1,NA,few,TGCAGTGCTAAGACATTGACTGAAGCTTTCTTT,CSAKTLTEAFF
TRBJ1-1,TRBV6-1,NA,few,TGTGCCAGCAGCCCCAGGGGTGGTAACACTGAAGCTTTCTTT,CASSPRGGNTEAFF
TRBJ2-4,TRBV5-1,NA,NA,TGCGCCAGCAGCCCAGGACAGCCTGTAGCCAAAAACATTCAGTACTTC,CASSPGQPVAKNIQYF